The present entry profiles one T cell receptor (beta chain) with its context. Germline V lookup: CDR1 SGHTA, CDR2 FQGNSA. V lost 3 bases and J 1 base, leaving 3 bases between the germline ends. The length of the CDR3 is 13 residues. MiXCR was run by TCRdb on the 5' RACE reads, yielding one entry per CDR3 protein. The table shows a few hundred thousand distinct CDR3 sequences, with 28% occurring only once. This record belongs to a study of T-cell memory formation after mild COVID-19. The sequence derives from an adult woman who had mild COVID-19 (a few samples of this study predate the infection). Cell type and time point are not known. The chain carries TRBV7-2 and TRBJ2-2; D gene ambiguous. The sequenced material came from PBMCs or a T cell subset sorted from them (not recorded which). The CDR3 loop reads CASSFENTGELFF. CDR3 in DNA: TGTGCCAGCAGCTTCGAGAACACCGGGGAGCTGTTTTTT.